The 13 T cell receptor beta chains given below trace back to one sample, sequenced in a study of regulatory T cells in long-lasting Graves disease listed by TCRdb under 2021. Library method: multiplex PCR. TCRdb records Illumina HiSeq 4000 as the sequencer. iRepertoire HTBI primers and Arm-PCR amplification of CDR3 regions were used to construct TCR beta libraries. TCRdb reprocessing: public reads trimmed at Q25 with fastp, clones called with MiXCR, in-frame beta chains kept. Every distinct CDR3 protein forms one entry, paired with its most common genes and DNA. This sample holds hundreds of thousands of distinct CDR3 sequences; roughly 15% were observed only once. The ten largest account for under 20% of the sample. The intended sense of this specimen's time point label: newly diagnosed GD, antithyroid drugs for less than 3 months. For both TCR sequencing and RNA sequencing, RNA was extracted from PBMCs in TRIzol.

These data also formed part of another study, on T cells in Graves' hyperthyroidism and ophthalmopathy.

This sample comprised peripheral blood mononuclear cells (PBMCs), obtained at new diagnosis, from a patient treated with antithyroid drugs. These receptors were collected from a woman under 40 with Graves disease. Donor details come from another sample of the same person, matched by shared clones.

The sample holds many counts of this clonotype. The rearrangement joins TRBV28 to TRBJ2-3; possible D gene TRBD2, 5 bases. The germline V and J ends were trimmed by 7 bases and 1 base, with 12 bases remaining between them. The CDR3 is made up of 14 amino acids. Germline lookup yields CDR1 MDHEN and CDR2 SYDVKM. CDR3 in amino acids: CASKASGRTDTQYF. CDR3 DNA: TGTGCCAGCAAGGCGAGCGGCCGCACAGATACGCAGTATTTT.

Many counts were recorded for this clonotype. This sequence joins TRBV6-2 or TRBV6-3 and TRBJ2-7; 8 bases align to TRBD2. Germline CDR1 MNHEY, CDR2 SVGEGT. The V segment lost 3 bases and the J segment 2 bases; nucleotides outside the gene matches: 6. This CDR3 contains 15 residues. The CDR3 DNA reads TGTGCCAGCAGTTATAAAACGGGAGGGGCCTACGAGCAGTACTTC. It translates to CASSYKTGGAYEQYF.

The chain links TRBV5-1 to TRBJ2-5, with D unresolved. There are 13 residues in the CDR3. The V gene lost 1 base and the J gene lost 5 bases, with 9 bases spanning the gap. The germline V gene has CDR1 SGHRS and CDR2 YFSETQ. CDR3 loop: CASSLMKWETQYF. In DNA form, the CDR3 reads TGCGCCAGCAGCTTGATGAAGTGGGAGACCCAGTACTTC. Filled out from reference TRBV5-1 and TRBJ2-5, the complete variable domain reads KAGVTQTPRYLIKTRGQQVTLSCSPISGHRSVSWYQQTPGQGLQFLFEYFSETQRNKGNFPGRFSGRQFSNSRSEMNVSTLELGDSALYLCASSLMKWETQYFGPGTRLLVL.

Only a few counts were recorded for this clonotype. CDR3 sequence reads: CASSLQPRATTNEKLFF. The CDR3 DNA is TGTGCCAGCAGTTTACAGCCGAGAGCTACAACTAATGAAAAACTGTTTTTT. This chain uses TRBV12-3 or TRBV12-4 with TRBJ1-4; no definite D call. There are 17 residues in the CDR3. The germline V and J ends were trimmed by 2 bases and 0 bases, with 13 bases remaining between them.

The sample holds many counts of this clonotype. V is TRBV29-1 and J is TRBJ2-4; D is possibly TRBD1 (6 bases). V lost 7 bases, J lost 9 bases, and 16 bases lay in between. The CDR3 length is 12 residues. CDR1 SQVTM and CDR2 ANQGSEA come from the germline V gene. Written as DNA, the CDR3 is TGCAGCGCCCTGACAGGTTACGGCATTCAGTACTTC. Its translation is CSALTGYGIQYF.

In its sample, this clonotype was seen a few times. This rearrangement joins TRBV6-1 to TRBJ1-2, with 9 positions matching TRBD1. The V gene end was trimmed by 5 bases and the J gene end by 2 bases; junction bases not matched to a gene: 6. The CDR3 length is 15 residues. Germline V gives CDR1 MNHNS, CDR2 SASEGT. The CDR3 here is CASSLQGAVNYGYTF. The CDR3 nucleotides are TGTGCCAGCAGTCTACAGGGGGCAGTCAACTATGGCTACACCTTC.

The chain joins TRBV3-1 to TRBJ2-7, with a weak D call TRBD2 (5 bases). CDR1 is LGHDT and CDR2 is YNNKEL in the germline V gene (reference sequence). V lost 2 bases and J lost 0, with 8 bases in between. This CDR3 has 14 amino acids. CDR3 DNA sequence: TGTGCCAGCAGCCAAACTAGGAGCTCCTACGAGCAGTACTTC. Its translation: CASSQTRSSYEQYF.

The sample holds many counts of this clonotype. This rearrangement joins TRBV2 to TRBJ1-2; 8 nucleotides agree with TRBD1. The CDR3 extends over 15 amino acids. Trimming took 7 bases from V and 4 from J; bases not matched to a gene: 11. CDR1 SNHLY and CDR2 FYNNEI come from the germline V gene. The CDR3 coding sequence is TGTGCCAGCACCCAACCCCAGGGGGCTATCTATGGCTACACCTTC. It specifies CASTQPQGAIYGYTF.

This sequence joins TRBV3-1 and TRBJ1-1; TRBD1 is a possible D gene (5 bases). Trimming removed 0 bases from V and 1 base from J, with 12 bases in between. This CDR3 comprises 16 residues. Germline V gene lookup returns CDR1 LGHDT and CDR2 YNNKEL (reference sequence). The CDR3 loop is CASSQEGGVRNTEAFF. As DNA, the CDR3 is TGTGCCAGCAGCCAAGAGGGAGGGGTGAGGAACACTGAAGCTTTCTTT.

Worth noting for this clonotype: A read error likely explains this, since a far larger clone differs by one base. The rearrangement links TRBV7-2 to TRBJ2-3, with a weak D call TRBD1 (6 bases). Germline CDR1 and CDR2: SGHTA and FQGNSA. CDR3 size: 14 residues. In DNA, the CDR3 is TGTGCCAGCAGCTTTTCCTTGGGGGCCTACGAGCGGTACTTC. Translation gives CASSFSLGAYERYF.

This clonotype was counted many times. The chain joins TRBV12-3 or TRBV12-4 to TRBJ1-6; 7 bases match TRBD1. The V gene end was trimmed by 5 bases and the J gene end by 5 bases; junction bases not matched to a gene: 6. This CDR3 has 15 residues. DNA of the CDR3: TGTGCCAGCAGTCTGGCCGGGACAGATAATTCACCCCTCCACTTT. This gives the protein CASSLAGTDNSPLHF.

Notes on this clonotype: With a much larger clone just one base away, this may be a read error. The chain carries TRBV28 and TRBJ2-7, with 13 bases fitting TRBD2. There are 15 residues in the CDR3. Germline V gives CDR1 MDHEN, CDR2 SYDVKM. V shed 2 bases, J shed 9 bases, and the junction held 7 bases outside the gene matches. This CDR3 is CASSLGTSGIDGQYF. DNA of the CDR3: TGTGCCAGCAGTTTAGGGACTAGCGGGATCGACGGGCAGTACTTC.

There are many counts of this clonotype. The chain employs TRBV19 and TRBJ2-7, with 14 bases matching TRBD2. V shed 4 bases, J shed 6 bases, and the junction held 5 bases outside the gene matches. The CDR3 sequence is 15 residues long. Germline V gene sequence: CDR1 LNHDA, CDR2 SQIVND (reference sequence). As DNA, the CDR3 is TGTGCCAGTAGTAGCGCGGGACTAGCGGGAGTCGAGCAGTACTTC. It yields the protein CASSSAGLAGVEQYF. The full variable domain, its missing parts supplied by reference TRBV19 and TRBJ2-7, is DGGITQSPKYLFRKEGQNVTLSCEQNLNHDAMYWYRQDPGQGLRLIYYSQIVNDFQKGDIAEGYSVSREKKESFPLTVTSAQKNPTAFYLCASSSAGLAGVEQYFGPGTRLTVT.